The TCR beta chain under discussion was sequenced for a study of blood T cell repertoires in COVID-19. Assay used: immunoSEQ multiplex PCR; TCRdb lists only in-frame clones, some missing. The sample holds about 200,000 clones, 75% to 90% seen once. V lost 2 bases to trimming and J lost 4 bases; unmatched junction nucleotides: 7. The germline V gene has CDR1 SGHRS and CDR2 YFSETQ. The CDR3 has 16 residues. The specimen was PBMCs or T cells enriched from blood (not recorded which). The chain has TRBV5-1 and TRBJ1-3; 9 nucleotides line up with TRBD1. The TCR originated in a woman in her 30s who had recovered from COVID-19. The CDR3 nucleotides are TGCGCCAGCAGCTTAAGTCCCGGGACAGGGGGAAACACCATATATTTT. Protein product: CASSLSPGTGGNTIYF.